The clone carrying this T cell receptor (beta chain) has a count of ten or more. Its specificity is not known. This sample was taken from a study of cytomegalovirus exposure and HLA in healthy donors. Study overall: The study's early data release held tens of millions of unique TCRs from HLA-typed donors.

Study-level points and caveats: Later work associated roughly 17,000 TCR beta sequences with HLA alleles at 0.05 false discovery rate. DRB1 had the most TCR associations and HLA-C the fewest, a later analysis found, with rates varying by HLA locus. A few of the chains that were CMV-associated were confirmed in vitro to be specific for CMV antigens.

Primers for the PCR totalled 60 Vbeta and 13 Jbeta. TCRdb keeps only in-frame clones here, not all; method: immunoSEQ multiplex PCR. The sample contains approximately 130,000 clones, 55% to 80% of which appear only once. The CDR3 loop spans 15 amino acids. V was trimmed by 5 bases and J by 1 base, leaving 14 bases between them. Germline values: CDR1 MDHEN, CDR2 SYDVKM. The receptor comes from a woman between 40 and 50 years old in good health and CMV-seronegative. Sequencing was done on a sample of PBMCs. This chain uses TRBV28 with TRBJ1-1; D is ambiguous. The CDR3 is CASSPVATGNTEAFF. CDR3 nucleotides: TGTGCCAGCAGTCCCGTTGCTACCGGGAACACTGAAGCTTTCTTT.